This note documents a single TCR beta chain sequence. This clone was recorded once. This clone's antigen is unknown. One base away there is no much larger clone; base qualities are not given. Separate from the roughly 700-subject first cohort, the validation cohort of more than 90 subjects was the group to which the donors belonged. Library preparation was by the immunoSEQ multiplex PCR assay. Per the original workflow: A statistical classification framework was built for diagnosing cytomegalovirus status from the catalog of TCR beta chain sequences. The immuneACCESS repertoire file appears here via TCRdb, limited to in-frame rearrangements. These files lack a portion of the clones; in checked studies, under half of the deficit traces to unresolved V genes, and the cause of the others is not known. V and J calls and clone size are given by that table; D and trimming were obtained from the DNA. The sample includes more than 65,000 clones, with approximately 93% observed a single time. Roughly 0.62% of the sample comes from the top ten.

The data were taken from a study of cytomegalovirus exposure and HLA in healthy donors (dated by TCRdb to 2017 to 2019). For context, the study as a whole: A later analysis indicated that the roughly 120 validation repertoires were generated on the platform also employed for the roughly 730 repertoires of the first cohort. The aim of the study was to test whether cataloging public T cell receptors could identify signatures of past pathogen exposure. Along with the approximately 670-subject first cohort, a separate validation cohort of over a hundred different subjects was used. High-throughput TCR immunosequencing, statistical association of individual TCRs with disease status, and machine learning were combined to predict cytomegalovirus infection status.

Overall study outcomes, separate from this receptor: Across donors, most TCR sequences were observed very rarely, whereas some public TCRs were present in many individuals. The study gave a list of about 150 TCR beta chains associated with cytomegalovirus. Three of the identified cytomegalovirus-associated TCR beta chains were confirmed in vitro to be specific for cytomegalovirus antigens. According to the authors, the approach could potentially be generalized to other disease states and immunological phenotypes. The classifier was reported to diagnose cytomegalovirus status with high specificity and sensitivity in both the original cohort and the validation cohort. Of the cluster scores, roughly 95% were above 0 in a later analysis, which found that TCRs clustered in the first cohort also tended to co-occur in the roughly 130 validation repertoires. A later analysis had no HLA typing for the validation cohort, so co-occurrence there was scored across all 110 or so repertoires.

Spanning cysteine to phenylalanine, the CDR3 consists of 14 amino acids. Only the CDR3 part of the read is kept: 42 bases, read in frame from the first base. Reading the germline V gene gives CDR1 SGHNT and CDR2 YENEEA. The trim is 1 base for V and 5 bases for J, with a gap of 9 bases between the germline ends. Sequencing input: PBMCs. The chain links TRBV11-3 with TRBJ2-1; a weak D assignment points to TRBD1 (6 bases agree). This sequence was found in a man aged 18 to 29 in good health and CMV-seronegative. The CDR3 region has the sequence CASSLVYRDNEQFF. The nucleotide sequence is given as TGTGCCAGCAGCTTAGTGTACAGGGACAATGAGCAGTTCTTC.